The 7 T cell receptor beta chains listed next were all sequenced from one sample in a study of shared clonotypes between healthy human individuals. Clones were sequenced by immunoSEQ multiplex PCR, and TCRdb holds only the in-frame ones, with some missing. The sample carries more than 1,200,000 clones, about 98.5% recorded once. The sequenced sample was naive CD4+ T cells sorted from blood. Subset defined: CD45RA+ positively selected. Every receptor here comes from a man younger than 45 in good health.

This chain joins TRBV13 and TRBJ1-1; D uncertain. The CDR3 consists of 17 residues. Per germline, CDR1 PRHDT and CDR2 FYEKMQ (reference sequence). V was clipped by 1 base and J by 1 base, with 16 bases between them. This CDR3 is CASSLAPIRDSNTEAFF. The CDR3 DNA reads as TGTGCCAGCAGCTTAGCCCCGATCAGAGACTCGAACACTGAAGCTTTCTTT.

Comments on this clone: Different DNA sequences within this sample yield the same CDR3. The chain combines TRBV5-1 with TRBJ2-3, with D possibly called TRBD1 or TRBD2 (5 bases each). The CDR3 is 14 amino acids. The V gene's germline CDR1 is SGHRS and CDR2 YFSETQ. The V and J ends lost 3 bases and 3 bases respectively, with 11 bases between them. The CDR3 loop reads CASSSRGSTDTQYF. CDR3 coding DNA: TGCGCCAGCAGCTCGAGGGGTAGTACAGATACGCAGTATTTT.

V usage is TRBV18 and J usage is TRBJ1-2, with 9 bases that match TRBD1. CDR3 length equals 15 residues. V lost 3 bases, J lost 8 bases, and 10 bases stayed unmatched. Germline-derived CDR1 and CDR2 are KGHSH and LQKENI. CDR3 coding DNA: TGTGCCAGCTCACCTCTAGAAAGGACAGGGGAGGGCTACACCTTC. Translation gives CASSPLERTGEGYTF.

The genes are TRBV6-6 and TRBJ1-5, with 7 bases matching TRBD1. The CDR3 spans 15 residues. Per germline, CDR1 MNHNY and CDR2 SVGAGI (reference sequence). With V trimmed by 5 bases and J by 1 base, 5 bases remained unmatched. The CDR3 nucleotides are TGTGCCAGCAGTCTGACAGGGAAGAGCAATCAGCCCCAGCATTTT. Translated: CASSLTGKSNQPQHF.

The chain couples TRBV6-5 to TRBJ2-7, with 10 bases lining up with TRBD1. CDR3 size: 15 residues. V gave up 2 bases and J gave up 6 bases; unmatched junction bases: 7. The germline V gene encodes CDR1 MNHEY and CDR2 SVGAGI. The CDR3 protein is CASSYQTGGMSEQYF. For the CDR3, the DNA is TGTGCCAGCAGTTACCAGACAGGGGGCATGAGCGAGCAGTACTTC.

CDR3 DNA sequence: TGTGCCAGCTCACCACCGGCAGCGGGGTACACCTACAATGAGCAGTTCTTC. This gives the protein CASSPPAAGYTYNEQFF. This chain uses TRBV18 with TRBJ2-1; 7 nucleotides align to TRBD2. The CDR3 spans 17 residues. After removal of 0 bases from V and 2 bases from J, the junction contained 7 bases not matched to a gene. Per germline, CDR1 KGHSH and CDR2 LQKENI. Based on the CDR3 plus reference TRBV18 and TRBJ2-1, the full variable domain is NAGVMQNPRHLVRRRGQEARLRCSPMKGHSHVYWYRQLPEEGLKFMVYLQKENIIDESGMPKERFSAEFPKEGPSILRIQQVVRGDSAAYFCASSPPAAGYTYNEQFFGPGTRLTVL.

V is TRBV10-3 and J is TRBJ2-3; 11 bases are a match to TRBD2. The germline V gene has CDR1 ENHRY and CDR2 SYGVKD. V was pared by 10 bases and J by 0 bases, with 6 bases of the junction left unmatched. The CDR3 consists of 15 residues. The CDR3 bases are TGTGCCACGACTGGACTAGCGGGTAGCACAGATACGCAGTATTTT. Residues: CATTGLAGSTDTQYF.